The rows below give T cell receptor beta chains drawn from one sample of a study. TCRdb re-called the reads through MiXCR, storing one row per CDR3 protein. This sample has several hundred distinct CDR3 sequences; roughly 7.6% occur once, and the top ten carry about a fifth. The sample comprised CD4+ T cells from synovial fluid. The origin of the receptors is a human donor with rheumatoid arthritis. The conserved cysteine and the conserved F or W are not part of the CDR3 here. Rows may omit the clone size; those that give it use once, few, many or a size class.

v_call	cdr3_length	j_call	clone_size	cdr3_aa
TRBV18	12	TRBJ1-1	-	ASSSQGMNTEAF
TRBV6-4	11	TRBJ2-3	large	ASSRVLADTQY
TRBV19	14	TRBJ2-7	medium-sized	ASSRSLAGVSYEQY
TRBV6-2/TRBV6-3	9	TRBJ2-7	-	ASSDSYERY
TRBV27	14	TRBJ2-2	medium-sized	ASRPNERASGGELF
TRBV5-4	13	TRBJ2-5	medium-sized	ASSLAPRAGETQY
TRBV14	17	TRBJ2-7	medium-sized	ASSQRVGLAGGISYEQY
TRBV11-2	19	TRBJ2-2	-	ASSPRTITGTSGTNTGELF
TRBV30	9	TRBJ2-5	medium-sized	AWSAEETQY
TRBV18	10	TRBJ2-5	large	ASAQNQETQY